Listed below are T cell receptor beta chains from one sample, sequenced in a study of blood T cell repertoires in COVID-19. Repertoires were generated with immunoSEQ multiplex PCR, while TCRdb's copy carries only in-frame clones and drops some. The sample records over 150,000 clones, roughly 84% being singletons. Sequenced input: peripheral blood. These receptors were taken from a human donor in a cohort sampled during active COVID-19. CDR3s include the opening cysteine and the closing phenylalanine or tryptophan. Fields, in order: V gene, clone size, D gene, J gene, CDR3 length, CDR3 protein, CDR3 DNA. A D gene is named only where the DNA matches it firmly. Rows may omit the clone size; those that give it use once, few, many or a size class.

TRBV5-1,NA,NA,TRBJ2-7,12,CASSSLNYEQYF,TGCGCCAGCAGCTCCCTTAACTACGAGCAGTACTTC
TRBV3-1/TRBV3-2,NA,NA,TRBJ2-1,14,CASSQFQGHNEQFF,TGTGCCAGCAGCCAATTCCAGGGCCACAATGAGCAGTTCTTC
TRBV5-1,NA,TRBD1,TRBJ2-3,15,CASSFTGEFGDTQYF,TGCGCCAGCAGCTTTACAGGGGAATTCGGGGATACGCAGTATTTT
TRBV28,NA,TRBD2,TRBJ2-7,14,CASTRTSGPYEQYF,TGTGCCAGCACCCGTACTAGCGGACCCTACGAGCAGTACTTC
TRBV27,NA,NA,TRBJ2-1,14,CASSLSRATNEQFF,TGTGCCAGCAGTTTATCGAGAGCCACCAATGAGCAGTTCTTC
TRBV12-5,NA,TRBD1,TRBJ2-5,18,CASGLVWTGEVSGETQYF,TGTGCTAGTGGTTTGGTATGGACAGGGGAAGTTTCCGGAGAGACCCAGTACTTC
TRBV27,NA,TRBD1,TRBJ1-6,15,CASRQRQGGDSPLHF,TGTGCCAGCAGACAAAGACAGGGGGGGGATTCACCCCTCCACTTT
TRBV2,NA,NA,TRBJ2-7,13,CASRQPSSYEQYF,TGTGCCAGCAGGCAACCGAGCTCCTACGAGCAGTACTTC
TRBV18,NA,TRBD1,TRBJ1-2,14,CASSLTGTVYDYTF,TGTGCCAGCTCACTTACCGGGACAGTTTACGACTACACCTTC
TRBV19,NA,TRBD2,TRBJ2-1,16,CASSIPGGRTGNEQFF,TGTGCCAGTAGTATACCTGGCGGGAGAACTGGGAATGAGCAGTTCTTC
TRBV19,few,TRBD1,TRBJ2-5,16,CASSIGTGKGQETQYF,TGTGCCAGTAGTATAGGGACAGGGAAGGGCCAAGAGACCCAGTACTTC
TRBV11-2,few,NA,TRBJ1-1,13,CATVGGGNTEAFF,TGTGCCACCGTCGGGGGGGGGAACACTGAAGCTTTCTTT
TRBV3-1/TRBV3-2,NA,TRBD2,TRBJ2-7,14,CASSPTSGSYEQYF,TGTGCCAGCAGCCCAACTAGCGGGAGCTACGAGCAGTACTTC
TRBV7-8,NA,TRBD1,TRBJ2-5,14,CASSSRDRGETQYF,TGTGCCAGCAGCTCCCGGGACAGGGGAGAGACCCAGTACTTC
TRBV30,NA,TRBD1,TRBJ1-4,13,CAWTGTGNEKLFF,TGTGCCTGGACCGGGACAGGGAACGAAAAACTGTTTTTT
TRBV4-2,NA,TRBD1,TRBJ2-5,14,CASSLGTGQETQYF,TGTGCCAGCAGCCTCGGGACAGGGCAAGAGACCCAGTACTTC
TRBV6-6,NA,NA,TRBJ1-1,14,CASSRTGRNTEAFF,TGTGCCAGCAGTAGAACCGGGAGAAACACTGAAGCTTTCTTT
TRBV7-2,NA,NA,TRBJ1-3,15,CASNNQVGSGNTIYF,TGTGCCAGCAATAATCAGGTCGGCTCTGGAAACACCATATATTTT
TRBV19,NA,TRBD1,TRBJ1-5,17,CASRGQGLGRSNQPQHF,TGTGCCAGTAGGGGACAGGGTTTAGGGAGAAGCAATCAGCCCCAGCATTTT
TRBV27,NA,NA,TRBJ2-5,14,CASSFSTGLETQYF,TGTGCCAGCAGTTTCTCTACAGGGTTAGAGACCCAGTACTTC
TRBV19,once,TRBD1,TRBJ1-2,15,CASSTTDRGRYGYTF,TGTGCCAGTAGTACCACTGACAGGGGTCGTTATGGCTACACCTTC
TRBV6-5,NA,TRBD2,TRBJ2-3,15,CATRTSGIPTDTQYF,TGTGCCACCCGGACTAGCGGGATTCCCACAGATACGCAGTATTTT
TRBV4-1,NA,TRBD2,TRBJ2-3,17,CASSPTRLAGGVRTQYF,TGCGCCAGCAGCCCCACCCGACTAGCGGGAGGGGTCAGGACGCAGTATTTT
TRBV11-2,NA,NA,TRBJ2-1,14,CASSFTSPVNEQFF,TGTGCCAGCAGCTTCACTAGCCCCGTCAATGAGCAGTTCTTC
TRBV21-1,NA,NA,TRBJ2-7,13,CASRGLGCYEQYF,TGTGCCAGCAGGGGGCTCGGGTGTTACGAGCAGTACTTC
TRBV30,NA,NA,TRBJ1-4,15,CAWSVMGQGKGKLFF,TGTGCCTGGAGTGTAATGGGCCAGGGTAAGGGAAAACTGTTTTTT
TRBV6-1,NA,TRBD1,TRBJ2-7,15,CASSDRTGGRYEQYF,TGTGCCAGCAGTGACAGGACAGGGGGCCGCTACGAGCAGTACTTC
TRBV27,NA,TRBD2,TRBJ2-1,15,CASNIASGSSNEQFF,TGTGCCAGTAACATAGCTAGCGGGAGTTCGAATGAGCAGTTCTTC
TRBV9,NA,NA,TRBJ2-7,14,CASSALQVSYEQYF,TGTGCCAGCAGCGCCCTCCAGGTTTCCTACGAGCAGTACTTC
TRBV19,NA,NA,TRBJ2-2,13,CASSRTGTGELFF,TGTGCCAGTAGCCGAACAGGCACCGGGGAGCTGTTTTTT
TRBV15,NA,TRBD2,TRBJ2-3,16,CATSRGGEGSTDTQYF,TGTGCCACCAGCAGAGGGGGGGAGGGAAGCACAGATACGCAGTATTTT
TRBV19,once,NA,TRBJ2-5,16,CASSIYGLGAAETQYF,TGTGCCAGTAGTATCTACGGGCTAGGGGCTGCAGAGACCCAGTACTTC
TRBV12-3/TRBV12-4,NA,TRBD1,TRBJ1-5,13,CASSGTENQPQHF,TGTGCCAGCAGTGGGACAGAGAATCAGCCCCAGCATTTT
TRBV15,NA,NA,TRBJ1-1,13,CATSPGQNTEAFF,TGTGCCACCAGCCCGGGACAGAACACTGAAGCTTTCTTT
TRBV18,NA,TRBD1,TRBJ2-7,14,CASSPRLGGDEQYF,TGTGCCAGCTCACCACGTCTAGGGGGCGACGAGCAGTACTTC
TRBV5-6,NA,TRBD2,TRBJ2-1,15,CASRLSGISYNEQFF,TGTGCCAGCAGGTTAAGCGGGATCAGCTACAATGAGCAGTTCTTC
TRBV19,NA,NA,TRBJ2-7,14,CASQQSSGTYEQYF,TGTGCCAGTCAGCAGAGTAGCGGCACCTACGAGCAGTACTTC
TRBV18,NA,NA,TRBJ2-1,15,CASSPGRGAYNEQFF,TGTGCCAGCTCACCTGGTCGGGGTGCCTACAATGAGCAGTTCTTC
TRBV7-6,NA,TRBD1,TRBJ2-5,15,CASSPAGTGRETQYF,TGTGCCAGCAGCCCCGCCGGGACAGGGAGGGAGACCCAGTACTTC
TRBV10-3,NA,NA,TRBJ1-5,13,CAISGGSDQPQHF,TGTGCCATCAGTGGAGGATCGGATCAGCCCCAGCATTTT
TRBV5-1,NA,NA,TRBJ2-1,14,CASSLGGITDEQFF,TGCGCCAGCAGCTTGGGAGGCATTACCGATGAGCAGTTCTTC
TRBV24-1,NA,TRBD1,TRBJ2-7,13,CATSETGLYEQYF,TGTGCCACCAGTGAGACAGGGCTGTACGAGCAGTACTTC